The clone carrying this T cell receptor (beta chain) was seen repeatedly, ten times or more. Its target is unknown. The time point denotes: patch test 3, about 24 weeks after DPC sensitization. Treatment here: therapeutic diphenylcyclopropenone sensitization with weekly scalp DPC. The total RNA was obtained from whole blood that was not fractionated. The sample comes from a study of human T cells and chemical hapten exposure. In the study overall: Diphenylcyclopropenone was applied weekly to patients' scalps across the roughly 24-week study. Upper-back patches of 0.01% DPC were read at 6 days. General study results and limits: Expanded TCRs showed more large CDR3 clusters than pre-sensitization or healthy control sets.

TCRdb reanalysed the RACE reads using MiXCR and keeps one entry per CDR3 protein. The data hold 25,000 to 35,000 distinct CDR3 sequences, with 5.8% observed a single time. This CDR3 region has 11 residues. Germline V gene lookup returns CDR1 SQVTM and CDR2 ANQGSEA. V dropped 3 bases and J dropped 5 bases, with 7 bases sitting between them. The clonotype comes from a man aged 25-45 years with alopecia areata. Some clones in this sample may be carry-over from other donors' samples. The genes are TRBV29-1 and TRBJ2-5; unclear D gene. The sample consisted of whole blood, taken in connection with sensitization to the hapten diphenylcyclopropenone (DPC). CDR3 sequence (DNA): TGCAGCGTTGAGCGTAGTGAGACCCAGTACTTC. Protein: CSVERSETQYF.